The rows below give T cell receptor beta chains drawn from one sample of a study of cytomegalovirus exposure and HLA in healthy donors. The protocol was immunoSEQ multiplex PCR, while the TCRdb copy is restricted to in-frame clones and leaves out a portion. The repertoire consists of approximately 300,000 clones, with 86% occurring once and the leading ten covering around 0.8%. Material for sequencing was PBMCs. All receptors come from a woman between 18 and 29 years old in good health and CMV-seronegative. The CDR3 runs from the conserved cysteine through the conserved F or W. A D gene is named only where the DNA matches it firmly. Part of the rows lack a size; the others show once, few, many or a class for expanded clones.

size,V,J,D,CDR3,DNA
.,TRBV6-6,TRBJ1-1,TRBD1,CASRPRTGGVTEAFF,TGTGCCAGCAGGCCTCGTACAGGGGGGGTCACTGAAGCTTTCTTT
.,TRBV28,TRBJ1-4,TRBD1,CASRTGDLSNEKLFF,TGTGCCAGCAGGACAGGGGATCTTTCTAATGAAAAACTGTTTTTT
.,TRBV2,TRBJ2-2,.,CASKTVGGELFF,TGTGCCAGCAAGACAGTCGGCGGGGAGCTGTTTTTT
.,TRBV25-1,TRBJ1-3,.,CASSESVGGTGNTIYF,TGTGCCAGCAGTGAAAGCGTTGGGGGCACTGGAAACACCATATATTTT
.,TRBV27,TRBJ2-7,.,CASSLRGTIDYEQYF,TGTGCCAGCAGTTTACGGGGGACCATAGACTACGAGCAGTACTTC
.,TRBV5-1,TRBJ2-1,.,CASSSNIPGYNEQFF,TGCGCCAGCAGCTCAAACATCCCGGGGTACAATGAGCAGTTCTTC
.,TRBV7-9,TRBJ1-3,TRBD1,CASREQGASGNTIYF,TGTGCCAGCAGGGAACAGGGGGCCTCTGGAAACACCATATATTTT
.,TRBV9,TRBJ2-1,.,CASSVGTHQYNEQFF,TGTGCCAGCAGCGTCGGGACACACCAGTACAATGAGCAGTTCTTC
.,TRBV30,TRBJ1-1,.,CAWSLVGDTEAFF,TGTGCCTGGAGTCTGGTGGGAGACACTGAAGCTTTCTTT
.,TRBV27,TRBJ1-1,.,CASSLIGVGNTEAFF,TGTGCCAGCAGTTTGATCGGGGTAGGGAACACTGAAGCTTTCTTT
.,TRBV5-4,TRBJ2-1,TRBD1,CASSSPPGQGNNEQFF,TGTGCCAGCAGCTCACCGCCGGGACAGGGAAACAATGAGCAGTTCTTC
few,TRBV21-1,TRBJ1-5,.,CASSNTKNSNQPQHF,TGTGCCAGCAGCAACACTAAAAATAGCAATCAGCCCCAGCATTTT
once,TRBV29-1,TRBJ2-5,TRBD1,CSVDGQGTETQYF,TGCAGCGTTGACGGACAGGGTACAGAGACCCAGTACTTC
.,TRBV9,TRBJ1-1,.,CASSDPLGGNTEAFF,TGTGCCAGCAGCGACCCCTTAGGGGGGAACACTGAAGCTTTCTTT
.,TRBV12-5,TRBJ2-7,TRBD1,CASGAGQGIDEQYF,TGTGCTAGTGGTGCGGGACAGGGGATCGACGAGCAGTACTTC
.,TRBV4-1,TRBJ2-1,TRBD2,CASSQVGLGGSGGRGYNEQFF,TGCGCCAGCAGCCAAGTGGGTCTAGGAGGGTCCGGCGGGAGGGGATACAATGAGCAGTTCTTC
.,TRBV28,TRBJ2-2,TRBD1,CASSPPSGQGRTGELFF,TGTGCCAGCAGCCCCCCCTCGGGACAGGGAAGGACCGGGGAGCTGTTTTTT
.,TRBV2,TRBJ2-2,TRBD2,CASKETGRATGELFF,TGTGCCAGCAAGGAGACCGGGAGGGCCACCGGGGAGCTGTTTTTT
.,TRBV4-1,TRBJ1-5,TRBD1,CASSLEQGNRPQHF,TGCGCCAGCAGCCTTGAACAGGGGAACCGGCCCCAGCATTTT
.,TRBV7-2,TRBJ2-1,.,CASSSHSRGSYNEQFF,TGTGCCAGCAGCTCACACTCTAGGGGCTCCTACAATGAGCAGTTCTTC
few,TRBV28,TRBJ2-7,.,CASTQGPYEQYF,TGTGCCAGCACACAGGGACCCTACGAGCAGTACTTC
.,TRBV7-6,TRBJ2-7,TRBD2,CASSPRTSGTYEQYF,TGTGCCAGCAGCCCCAGGACTAGCGGGACCTACGAGCAGTACTTC
once,TRBV28,TRBJ2-2,.,CASSLGHTGELFF,TGTGCCAGCAGCCTGGGACATACCGGGGAGCTGTTTTTT
.,TRBV6-1,TRBJ1-3,.,CASSEAPPAGINSGNTIYF,TGTGCCAGCAGTGAAGCCCCCCCGGCGGGGATAAACTCTGGAAACACCATATATTTT
.,TRBV18,TRBJ2-7,TRBD1,CASSLMDRGTQEQYF,TGTGCCAGCTCACTCATGGACAGGGGGACCCAAGAGCAGTACTTC
.,TRBV7-2,TRBJ1-3,.,CASSLVPASSGNTIYF,TGTGCCAGCAGCTTAGTCCCCGCCAGCTCTGGAAACACCATATATTTT
.,TRBV7-3,TRBJ2-1,TRBD2,CASSLLAGPYSNEQFF,TGTGCCAGCAGCTTACTAGCGGGACCCTACTCCAATGAGCAGTTCTTC
.,TRBV28,TRBJ2-3,.,CASSLGQQYF,TGTGCCAGCAGTTTGGGACAGCAGTATTTT
.,TRBV18,TRBJ2-2,.,CASSPLNTGELFF,TGTGCCAGCTCACCCCTCAACACCGGGGAGCTGTTTTTT
.,TRBV4-1,TRBJ2-7,.,CASSQSFREVEQYF,TGCGCCAGCAGCCAGTCTTTTCGGGAAGTCGAGCAGTACTTC
.,TRBV19,TRBJ2-7,TRBD1,CASRQGATYEQYF,TGTGCCAGCCGTCAGGGGGCAACCTACGAGCAGTACTTC
.,TRBV23-1,TRBJ2-7,.,CASSQSCVSERAYEQYF,TGCGCCAGCAGTCAATCGTGTGTTAGCGAGCGCGCCTACGAGCAGTACTTC
.,TRBV27,TRBJ2-7,.,CASSYRGSSYEQYF,TGTGCCAGCAGTTATAGAGGTAGCTCCTACGAGCAGTACTTC
once,TRBV2,TRBJ2-3,TRBD2,CASSDRGLATDTQYF,TGTGCCAGCAGTGATCGGGGACTAGCAACAGATACGCAGTATTTT
.,TRBV15,TRBJ1-3,.,CATSRDPGSSGNTIYF,TGTGCCACCAGCCGAGACCCCGGGAGCTCTGGAAACACCATATATTTT
.,TRBV9,TRBJ2-2,.,CASSVSGELFF,TGTGCCAGCAGCGTCTCCGGGGAGCTGTTTTTT
.,TRBV25-1,TRBJ2-3,TRBD1,CASTRTGQGYDDTQYF,TGTGCCAGCACCCGGACAGGCCAGGGCTACGATGATACGCAGTATTTT
.,TRBV7-2,TRBJ2-7,TRBD2,CASSGGLAGYEQYF,TGTGCCAGCAGCGGGGGACTAGCGGGCTACGAGCAGTACTTC
.,TRBV5-4,TRBJ1-4,TRBD1,CASSLQGQRNEKLFF,TGTGCCAGCAGCTTGCAGGGACAGCGTAATGAAAAACTGTTTTTT
.,TRBV11-2,TRBJ2-7,.,CASSPASREQYF,TGTGCCAGCAGCCCTGCTAGCCGCGAGCAGTACTTC
.,TRBV27,TRBJ2-5,.,CASSPPLRGQSLETQYF,TGTGCCAGCAGTCCCCCCCTCCGCGGCCAGAGCTTGGAGACCCAGTACTTC
few,TRBV29-1,TRBJ2-7,.,CSATPYPGYEQYF,TGCAGCGCCACTCCTTACCCAGGCTACGAGCAGTACTTC
.,TRBV14,TRBJ2-7,TRBD1,CASRKTGVGLNEQYF,TGTGCCAGCAGGAAGACAGGGGTGGGTTTGAACGAGCAGTACTTC